This T cell receptor beta chain stems from a study of control samples from healthy donors and cancer patients. Germline V lookup: CDR1 SGHRS, CDR2 YFSETQ. The junction had 15 bases not matched to a gene; V was cut back by 4 bases and J by 7 bases. There are 16 residues in the CDR3. This clone was found once. Generated by immunoSEQ multiplex PCR, the TCRdb table keeps only in-frame clones and is missing some. This table holds 180,000 or so clones, approximately 92% found once. The sequence was obtained from a woman aged 55-70 years in good health. Material for sequencing was blood. The V call is TRBV5-1, the J call TRBJ2-7, with 9 bases lining up with TRBD1. Written as DNA, the CDR3 is TGCGCCAGCAGCCGGTCTCGGGACAGGGCAGGGGGTGAGCAGTACTTC. Translated, it gives CASSRSRDRAGGEQYF.